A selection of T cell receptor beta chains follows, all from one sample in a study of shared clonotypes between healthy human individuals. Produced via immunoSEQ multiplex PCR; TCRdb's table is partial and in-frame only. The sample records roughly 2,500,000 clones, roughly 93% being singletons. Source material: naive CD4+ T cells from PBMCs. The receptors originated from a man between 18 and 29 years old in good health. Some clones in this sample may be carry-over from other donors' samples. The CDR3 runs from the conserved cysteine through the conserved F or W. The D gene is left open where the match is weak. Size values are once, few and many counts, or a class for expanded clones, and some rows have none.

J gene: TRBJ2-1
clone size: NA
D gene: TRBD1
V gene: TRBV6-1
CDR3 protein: CASSEPGQGWNEQFF
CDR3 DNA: TGTGCCAGCAGTGAGCCGGGACAGGGATGGAATGAGCAGTTCTTC

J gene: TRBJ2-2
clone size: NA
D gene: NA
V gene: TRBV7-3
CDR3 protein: CASSQAQPGTGELFF
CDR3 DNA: TGTGCCAGCAGCCAGGCCCAACCGGGCACCGGGGAGCTGTTTTTT

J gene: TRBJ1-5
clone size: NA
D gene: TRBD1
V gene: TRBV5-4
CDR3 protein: CASSPDRAQPQHF
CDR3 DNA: TGTGCCAGCAGCCCCGACAGGGCACAGCCCCAGCATTTT

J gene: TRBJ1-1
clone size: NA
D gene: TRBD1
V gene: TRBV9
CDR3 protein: CASSVDPRTGPSEAFF
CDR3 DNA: TGTGCCAGCAGCGTAGATCCGAGGACAGGGCCGTCTGAAGCTTTCTTT

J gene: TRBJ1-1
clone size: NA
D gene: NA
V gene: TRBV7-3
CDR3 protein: CASSLNVGLEAFF
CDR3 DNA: TGTGCCAGCAGCTTAAATGTCGGATTAGAAGCTTTCTTT

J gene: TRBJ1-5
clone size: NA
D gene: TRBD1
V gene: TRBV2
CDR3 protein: CASSRTGGEQPQHF
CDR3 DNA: TGTGCCAGCAGCCGGACAGGGGGCGAACAGCCCCAGCATTTT

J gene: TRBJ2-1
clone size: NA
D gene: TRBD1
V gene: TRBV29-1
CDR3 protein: CSDTDRGSRGEQFF
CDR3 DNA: TGCAGCGATACTGACAGGGGGTCCCGAGGTGAGCAGTTCTTC

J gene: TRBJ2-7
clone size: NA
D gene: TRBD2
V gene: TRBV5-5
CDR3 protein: CASSSGGGEQYF
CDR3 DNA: TGTGCCAGCAGCTCAGGCGGGGGCGAGCAGTACTTC

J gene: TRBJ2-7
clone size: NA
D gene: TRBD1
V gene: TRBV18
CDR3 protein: CASSPNRGVYEQYF
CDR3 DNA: TGTGCCAGCTCACCAAACAGGGGTGTTTACGAGCAGTACTTC

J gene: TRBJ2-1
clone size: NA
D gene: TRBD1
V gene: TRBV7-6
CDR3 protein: CASSLGTGRDRSGDEQFF
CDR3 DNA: TGTGCCAGCAGCTTAGGGACGGGCCGGGACAGAAGCGGCGATGAGCAGTTCTTC

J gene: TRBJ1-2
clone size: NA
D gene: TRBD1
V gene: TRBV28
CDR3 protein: CASVATGVTYGYTF
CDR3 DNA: TGTGCCAGCGTAGCGACAGGGGTAACCTATGGCTACACCTTC

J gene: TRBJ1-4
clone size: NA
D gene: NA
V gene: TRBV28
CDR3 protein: CASRTDRPTNEKLFF
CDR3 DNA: TGTGCCAGCAGGACAGACAGGCCAACTAATGAAAAACTGTTTTTT

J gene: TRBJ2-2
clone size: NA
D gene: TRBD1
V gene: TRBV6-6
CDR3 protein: CASRQGTGELFF
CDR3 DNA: TGTGCCAGCAGACAGGGGACCGGGGAGCTGTTTTTT

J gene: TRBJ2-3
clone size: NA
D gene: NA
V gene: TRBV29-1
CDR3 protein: CSVEDRYNTDTQYF
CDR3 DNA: TGCAGCGTTGAAGACAGATACAACACAGATACGCAGTATTTT

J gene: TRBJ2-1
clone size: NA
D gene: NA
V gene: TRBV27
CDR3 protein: CASSSRRADSYNEQFF
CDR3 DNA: TGTGCCAGCAGTTCTAGGAGGGCCGATTCCTACAATGAGCAGTTCTTC

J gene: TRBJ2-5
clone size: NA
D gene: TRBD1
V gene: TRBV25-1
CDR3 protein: CASSGDRETQYF
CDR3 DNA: TGTGCCAGCAGTGGGGACAGGGAGACCCAGTACTTC

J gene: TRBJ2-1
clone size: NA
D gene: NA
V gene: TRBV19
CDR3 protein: CASTAIGTGDNEQFF
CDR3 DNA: TGTGCCAGTACCGCCATTGGCACAGGCGACAATGAGCAGTTCTTC

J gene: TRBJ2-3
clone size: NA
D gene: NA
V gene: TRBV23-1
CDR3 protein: CASSQSNSDTQYF
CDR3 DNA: TGCGCCAGCAGTCAATCGAACTCAGATACGCAGTATTTT

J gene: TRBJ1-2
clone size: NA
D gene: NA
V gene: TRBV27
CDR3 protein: CASSLGGLGGYGYTF
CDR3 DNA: TGTGCCAGCAGTTTAGGCGGCCTAGGGGGGTATGGCTACACCTTC

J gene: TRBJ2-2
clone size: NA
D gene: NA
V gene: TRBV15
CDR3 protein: CATSRDEEVRLFF
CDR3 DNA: TGTGCCACCAGCAGAGATGAGGAGGTCAGGCTGTTTTTT

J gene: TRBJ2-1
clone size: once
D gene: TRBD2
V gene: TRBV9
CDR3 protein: CASSVDGTRYNEQFF
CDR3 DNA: TGTGCCAGCAGCGTTGACGGGACTAGGTACAATGAGCAGTTCTTC

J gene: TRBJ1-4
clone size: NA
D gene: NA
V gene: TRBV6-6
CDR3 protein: CASKTGPNEKLFF
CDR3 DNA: TGTGCCAGCAAGACGGGGCCAAATGAAAAACTGTTTTTT

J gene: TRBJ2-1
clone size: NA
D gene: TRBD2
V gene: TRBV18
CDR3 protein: CASSPSGLAGHNEQFF
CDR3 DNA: TGTGCCAGCTCACCTTCGGGACTAGCGGGTCACAATGAGCAGTTCTTC

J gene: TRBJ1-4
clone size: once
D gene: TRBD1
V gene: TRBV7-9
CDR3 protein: CASSRTGGDQKLFF
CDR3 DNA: TGTGCCAGCAGCCGTACAGGGGGGGATCAGAAACTGTTTTTT

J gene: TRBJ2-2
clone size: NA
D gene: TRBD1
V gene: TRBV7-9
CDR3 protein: CASNNFRGRAGELFF
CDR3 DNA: TGTGCCAGCAACAATTTTAGGGGGCGCGCCGGGGAGCTGTTTTTT

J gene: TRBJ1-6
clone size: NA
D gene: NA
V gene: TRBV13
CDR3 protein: CASSPTGNNSPLHF
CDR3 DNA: TGTGCCAGCAGCCCCACGGGGAACAATTCACCCCTCCACTTT

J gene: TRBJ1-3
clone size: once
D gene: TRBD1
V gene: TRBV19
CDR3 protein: CATEDRGGGNTIYF
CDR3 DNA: TGTGCCACCGAAGACAGGGGAGGTGGAAACACCATATATTTT

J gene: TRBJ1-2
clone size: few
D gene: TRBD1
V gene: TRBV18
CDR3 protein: CASSLNPGQLYGYTF
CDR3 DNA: TGTGCCAGCTCACTGAATCCGGGACAGCTCTATGGCTACACCTTC

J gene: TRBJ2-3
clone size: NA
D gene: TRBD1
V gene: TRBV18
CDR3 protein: CASSDGTVLSDTQYF
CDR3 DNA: TGTGCCAGCTCAGACGGGACAGTTCTTTCAGATACGCAGTATTTT

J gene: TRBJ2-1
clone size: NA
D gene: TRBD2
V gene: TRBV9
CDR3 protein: CASSVAVGTSGSWNEQFF
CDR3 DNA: TGTGCCAGCAGCGTAGCGGTGGGGACTAGCGGGAGTTGGAATGAGCAGTTCTTC

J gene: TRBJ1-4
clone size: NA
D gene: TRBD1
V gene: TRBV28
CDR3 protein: CASRGQGEAEKLFF
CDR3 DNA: TGTGCCAGCCGTGGACAGGGGGAAGCTGAAAAACTGTTTTTT

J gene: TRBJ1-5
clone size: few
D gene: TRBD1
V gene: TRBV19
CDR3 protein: CASSIAGTGGFQPQHF
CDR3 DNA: TGTGCCAGTAGTATAGCCGGGACAGGGGGCTTCCAGCCCCAGCATTTT

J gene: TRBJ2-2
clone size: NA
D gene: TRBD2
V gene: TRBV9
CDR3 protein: CASSVRLAGSGELFF
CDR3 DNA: TGTGCCAGCAGCGTCAGACTAGCGGGATCAGGGGAGCTGTTTTTT

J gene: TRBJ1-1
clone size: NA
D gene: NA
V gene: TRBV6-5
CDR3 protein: CASSYSSKGNTEAFF
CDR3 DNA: TGTGCCAGCAGTTACTCGAGCAAGGGAAACACTGAAGCTTTCTTT

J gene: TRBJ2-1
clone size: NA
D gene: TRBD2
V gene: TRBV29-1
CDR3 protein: CSVPGVVRVPAGGSEQFF
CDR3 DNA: TGCAGCGTCCCGGGAGTGGTACGGGTTCCGGCGGGAGGGAGTGAGCAGTTCTTC

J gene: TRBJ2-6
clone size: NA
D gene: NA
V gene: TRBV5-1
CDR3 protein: CASSRGSGANVLTF
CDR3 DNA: TGCGCCAGCAGCCGGGGGTCTGGGGCCAACGTCCTGACTTTC

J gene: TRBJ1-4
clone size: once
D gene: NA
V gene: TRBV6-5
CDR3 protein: CASSYSSGREEKLFF
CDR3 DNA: TGTGCCAGCAGTTACTCGTCCGGGCGAGAGGAAAAACTGTTTTTT

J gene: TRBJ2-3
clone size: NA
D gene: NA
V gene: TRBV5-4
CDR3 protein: CASPRGGSSTDTQYF
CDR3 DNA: TGTGCCAGCCCTAGGGGGGGATCTAGCACAGATACGCAGTATTTT

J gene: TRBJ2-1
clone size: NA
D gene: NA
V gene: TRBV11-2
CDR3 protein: CASSSTASSYNEQFF
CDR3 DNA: TGTGCCAGCAGCTCAACAGCATCCTCCTACAATGAGCAGTTCTTC

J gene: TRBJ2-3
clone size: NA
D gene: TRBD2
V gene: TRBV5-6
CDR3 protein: CASSLGLAGSTDTQYF
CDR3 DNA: TGTGCCAGCAGCTTGGGTCTAGCGGGAAGTACAGATACGCAGTATTTT

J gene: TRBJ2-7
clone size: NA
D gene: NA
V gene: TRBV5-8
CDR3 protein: CASNPRAVEQYF
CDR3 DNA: TGTGCCAGCAACCCCAGGGCGGTCGAGCAGTACTTC